This T cell receptor (beta chain) was captured by sequencing in a study of T-cell memory formation after mild COVID-19 (dated by TCRdb to about 2021). For context, the study as a whole: TCR sequence clusters from the two donors were found to be largely donor specific. T-cell clones expanding and contracting after mild COVID-19 in two donors were tracked by longitudinal TCRalpha and TCRbeta repertoire sequencing. Two young, previously healthy adult volunteers made up the cohort, one male and one female.

This clonotype has ten or more counts. The antigen this receptor binds is unknown. One base away there is no much larger clone; base qualities are not given. PBMCs were isolated by Ficoll-Paque density gradient centrifugation. Unmatched junction bases come to 4, with V trimmed by 6 bases and J by 0 bases. Its CDR3 holds 14 amino acids, cysteine through phenylalanine. Just the 42-base CDR3 DNA is kept, in frame starting at base 1. The germline V gene (reference sequence) sets CDR1 to DFQATT and CDR2 to SNEGSKA. Broad study findings and their caveats: Contracting CD4+ clones were located mainly in the CM and EM memory subsets, whereas CD8+ clones were found to be enriched in EMRA. The detection of some responding clones in pre-infection memory suggests that pre-existing cross-reactive memory T cells joined the SARS-CoV-2 response. The study covered only two mild cases, and larger cohorts including severe cases with pre-infection samples were considered necessary. SARS-CoV-2 specificity of the second-wave clones peaking on day 37 was not confirmed. Clones contracting from day 15 to 85 had balanced CD4/CD8 phenotypes, while a second wave expanding from day 15 to 37 was biased towards CD4+.

Data came from an Illumina NovaSeq 6000. Using 5'RACE with constant-segment primers, TCRalpha and TCRbeta cDNA libraries were constructed, with sample barcodes and unique molecular identifiers added in the process. Trizol reagent was used to extract RNA from every sample. Libraries were amplified in two PCR steps, with a second sample barcode and Illumina TruSeq adapters added in the second step. Libraries were sequenced on an Illumina NovaSeq with 2 x 150 bp paired-end reads. The authors' pipeline ran thus. With migec v1.2.7, reads were demultiplexed and then collapsed into UMI-guided consensus sequences. Using mixcr v2.1.11, the UMI consensuses were aligned to TRA and TRB V and J templates and assembled into clonotypes. Clonotypes were classified as expanded or contracted when called significant by both edgeR and NoisET, with noise models trained on biological replicates. For edgeR calls, the cutoffs were a false discovery rate-adjusted p below 0.01 and a log2 fold-change threshold of 1. As an exploratory analysis of dynamics, max-normalized trajectories of the 1000 most abundant clonotypes were examined by PCA with hierarchical clustering. Separately sequenced CD4+ and CD8+ repertoires were used to assign a CD4 or CD8 phenotype to each responding clone. TCRdb applied fastp at Q25 and MiXCR to the public reads, then kept only in-frame beta chains. Every distinct CDR3 protein forms one entry, paired with its most common genes and DNA. The authors' filters were not applied to this entry. The sample table contains more than 35,000 distinct CDR3 sequences; only one count was recorded for 5% to 7% of them. The ten biggest clones cover under 0.9% of the sample.

The sequence links TRBV20-1 to TRBJ2-7, and 11 junction bases match TRBD2. The source of this sequence is an adult who had mild COVID-19 (a few samples of this study predate the infection). The sample titles of this study are shuffled in the database, so cell type and time point are left out. Material: PBMCs or a T cell subset sorted from them (not recorded which). The nucleotides read TGCAGTGCCGTGGGACTAGCGGTCTCCTACGAGCAGTACTTC. It encodes CSAVGLAVSYEQYF.